This T cell receptor (beta chain) was captured by sequencing in a study of human T cells and chemical hapten exposure. For the study at large: In the roughly 24-week study, patients were dosed weekly with diphenylcyclopropenone on the scalp throughout.

Documented time point: pre-sensitization, week 0. The treatment was: therapeutic diphenylcyclopropenone sensitization with weekly scalp DPC. This CDR3 region has 12 residues. Germline V lookup: CDR1 MNHEY, CDR2 SVGEGT. V was pared by 2 bases and J by 9 bases, with 10 bases between. TCRdb reprocessed the RACE reads with MiXCR, giving one entry per CDR3 protein. The sample comprises about 110,000 distinct CDR3 sequences, roughly 12% of which are singletons, and around 1.6% rests with the top ten. This receptor was obtained from a woman in her forties or fifties with alopecia areata. Some clones in this sample may be carry-over from other donors' samples. V gene TRBV6-2 or TRBV6-3 combines with J gene TRBJ1-1; D is undetermined. Material: whole blood, obtained in connection with sensitization to the hapten diphenylcyclopropenone (DPC). The chain's CDR3 is CASSYEVTKAFF. For the CDR3, the DNA is TGTGCCAGCAGTTACGAAGTCACGAAAGCTTTCTTT.